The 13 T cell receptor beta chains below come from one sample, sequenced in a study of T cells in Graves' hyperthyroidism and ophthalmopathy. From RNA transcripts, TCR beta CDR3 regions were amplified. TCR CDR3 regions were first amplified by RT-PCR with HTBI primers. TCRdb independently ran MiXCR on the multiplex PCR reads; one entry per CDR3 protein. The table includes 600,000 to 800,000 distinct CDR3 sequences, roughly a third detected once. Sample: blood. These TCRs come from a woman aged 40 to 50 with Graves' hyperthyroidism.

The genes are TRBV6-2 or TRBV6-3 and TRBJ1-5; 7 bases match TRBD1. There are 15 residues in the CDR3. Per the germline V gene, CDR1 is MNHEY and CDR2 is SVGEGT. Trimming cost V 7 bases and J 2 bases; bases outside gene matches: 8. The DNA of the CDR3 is TGTGCCAGCACCAACGAGGGGGCAGGCAATCAGCCCCAGCATTTT. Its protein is CASTNEGAGNQPQHF.

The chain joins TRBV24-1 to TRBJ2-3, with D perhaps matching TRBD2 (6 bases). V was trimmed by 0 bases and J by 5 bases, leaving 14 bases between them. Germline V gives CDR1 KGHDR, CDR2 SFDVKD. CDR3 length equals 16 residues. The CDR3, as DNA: TGTGCCACCAGTGATTTGAGGAGGGAAAATCAAGATACGCAGTATTTT. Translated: CATSDLRRENQDTQYF.

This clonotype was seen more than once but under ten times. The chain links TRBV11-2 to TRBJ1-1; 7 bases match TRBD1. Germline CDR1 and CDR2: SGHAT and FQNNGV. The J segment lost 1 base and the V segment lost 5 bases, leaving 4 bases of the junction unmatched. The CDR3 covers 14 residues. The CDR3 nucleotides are TGTGCCAGCAGCCAATACAGGGGGAACACTGAAGCTTTCTTT. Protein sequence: CASSQYRGNTEAFF.

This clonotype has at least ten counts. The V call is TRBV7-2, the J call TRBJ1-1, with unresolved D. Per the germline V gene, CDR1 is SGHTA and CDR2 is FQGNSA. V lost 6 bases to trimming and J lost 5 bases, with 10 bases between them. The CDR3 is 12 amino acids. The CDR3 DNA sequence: TGTGCCAGCAGTTCCGGGTGGACTGAAGCTTTCTTT. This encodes CASSSGWTEAFF.

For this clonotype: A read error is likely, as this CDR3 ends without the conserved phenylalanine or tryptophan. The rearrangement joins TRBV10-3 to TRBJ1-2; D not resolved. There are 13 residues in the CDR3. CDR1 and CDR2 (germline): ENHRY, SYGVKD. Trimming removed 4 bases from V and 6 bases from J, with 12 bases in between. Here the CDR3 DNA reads TGTGCCATCAGTGCTTCAGAGGATGATGGCTACACCTCC. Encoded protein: CAISASEDDGYTS.

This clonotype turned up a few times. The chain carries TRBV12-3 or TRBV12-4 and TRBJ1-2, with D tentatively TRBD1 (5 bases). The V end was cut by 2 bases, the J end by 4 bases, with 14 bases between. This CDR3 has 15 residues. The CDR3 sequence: CASSLNPPGVYGYTF. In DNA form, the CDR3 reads TGTGCCAGCAGTTTAAACCCCCCGGGGGTCTATGGCTACACCTTC.

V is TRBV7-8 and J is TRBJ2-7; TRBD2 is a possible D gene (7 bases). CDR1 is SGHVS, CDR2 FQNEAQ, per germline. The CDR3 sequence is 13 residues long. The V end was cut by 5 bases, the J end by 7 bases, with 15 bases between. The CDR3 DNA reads TGTGCCAGCAGCCAATCAAGGGGGGGGGAGCAGTACTTC. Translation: CASSQSRGGEQYF.

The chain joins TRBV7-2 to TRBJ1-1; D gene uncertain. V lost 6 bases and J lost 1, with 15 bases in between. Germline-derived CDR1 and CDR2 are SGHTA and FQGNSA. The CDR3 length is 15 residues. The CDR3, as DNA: TGTGCCAGCAGTCCTCGAGCCAATTCGAACACTGAAGCTTTCTTT. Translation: CASSPRANSNTEAFF. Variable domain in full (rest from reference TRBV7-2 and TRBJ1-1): GAGVSQSPSNKVTEKGKDVELRCDPISGHTALYWYRQSLGQGLEFLIYFQGNSAPDKSGLPSDRFSAERTGGSVSTLTIQRTQQEDSAVYLCASSPRANSNTEAFFGQGTRLTVV.

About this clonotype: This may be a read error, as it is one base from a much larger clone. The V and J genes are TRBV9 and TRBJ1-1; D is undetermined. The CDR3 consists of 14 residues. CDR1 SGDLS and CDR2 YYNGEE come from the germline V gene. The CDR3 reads CASSVEGLNTEVFF. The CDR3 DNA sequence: TGTGCCAGCAGCGTAGAAGGGCTGAACACTGAAGTTTTCTTT.

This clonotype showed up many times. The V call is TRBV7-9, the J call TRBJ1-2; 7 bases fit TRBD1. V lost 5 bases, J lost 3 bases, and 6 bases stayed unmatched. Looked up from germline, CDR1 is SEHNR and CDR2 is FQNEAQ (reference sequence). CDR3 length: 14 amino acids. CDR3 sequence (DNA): TGTGCCAGCAGCCCCCCAGACAGGGACTATGGCTACACCTTC. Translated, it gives CASSPPDRDYGYTF.

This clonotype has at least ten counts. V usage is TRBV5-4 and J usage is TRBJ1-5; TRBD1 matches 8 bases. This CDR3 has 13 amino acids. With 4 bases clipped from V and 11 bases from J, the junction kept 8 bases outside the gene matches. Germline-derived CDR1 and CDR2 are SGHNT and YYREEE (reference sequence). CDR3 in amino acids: CASSIRGLHSQHF. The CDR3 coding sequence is TGTGCCAGCAGCATCAGGGGGCTTCATTCCCAGCATTTT.

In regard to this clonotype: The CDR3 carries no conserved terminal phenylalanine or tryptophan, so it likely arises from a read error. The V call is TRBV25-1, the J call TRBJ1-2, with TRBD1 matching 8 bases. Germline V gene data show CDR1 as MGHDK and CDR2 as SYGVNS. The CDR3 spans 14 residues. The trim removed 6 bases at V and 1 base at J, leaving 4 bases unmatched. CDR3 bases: TGTGCCAGCAGCCTCGGACAGGGTAACTATGGCTACACCCTC. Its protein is CASSLGQGNYGYTL.

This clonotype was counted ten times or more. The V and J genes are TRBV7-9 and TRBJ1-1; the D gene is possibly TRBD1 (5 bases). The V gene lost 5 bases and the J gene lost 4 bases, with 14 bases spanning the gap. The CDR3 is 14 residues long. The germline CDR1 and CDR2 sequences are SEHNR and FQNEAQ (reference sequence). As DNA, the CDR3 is TGTGCCAGCAGCCCCTACGGCGGGGGCACTGAAGCTTTCTTT. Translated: CASSPYGGGTEAFF.